This T cell receptor (beta chain) was found in a study of T cells after yellow fever vaccination. Whole-study findings and limits: Contaminants from the bulk population, in the form of abundant clonotypes, could be found in FACS-sorted repertoires. Most clones from primary vaccination were detected again post-booster (just under 97% CD4, about 88% CD8). The secondary T-cell response peaked on day 5, not day 15, but was weaker.

This clonotype occurred a few times. Its antigen is unidentified. TCRdb used MiXCR to reprocess the 5' RACE reads, holding one entry per CDR3 protein. The sample contains 500,000 to 650,000 distinct CDR3 sequences, around 16% of which appear only once. Germline CDR1 is SGHTA and CDR2 is FQGNSA. The CDR3 has 12 amino acids. V dropped 5 bases and J dropped 6; count of bases not matched to a gene: 3. Sequencing was performed on PBMCs, taken 5 days after the first yellow fever vaccination. This receptor was identified in a man between 18 and 35 years old who received the YFV17D yellow fever vaccine. The chain has TRBV7-2 and TRBJ2-7; 8 nucleotides match TRBD1. CDR3 in DNA: TGTGCCAGCAGCCCAGGACAGGGCGAGCAGTACTTC. This gives the protein CASSPGQGEQYF.